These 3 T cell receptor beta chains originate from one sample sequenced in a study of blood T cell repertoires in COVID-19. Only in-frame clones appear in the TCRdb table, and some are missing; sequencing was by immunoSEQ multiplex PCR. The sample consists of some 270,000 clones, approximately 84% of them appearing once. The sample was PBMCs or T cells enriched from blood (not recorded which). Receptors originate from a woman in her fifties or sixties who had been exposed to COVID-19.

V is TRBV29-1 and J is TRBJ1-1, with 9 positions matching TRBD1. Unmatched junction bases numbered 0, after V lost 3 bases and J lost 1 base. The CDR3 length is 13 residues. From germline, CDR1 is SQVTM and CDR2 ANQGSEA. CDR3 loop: CSVETGGNTEAFF. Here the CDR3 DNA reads TGCAGCGTTGAGACAGGGGGGAACACTGAAGCTTTCTTT.

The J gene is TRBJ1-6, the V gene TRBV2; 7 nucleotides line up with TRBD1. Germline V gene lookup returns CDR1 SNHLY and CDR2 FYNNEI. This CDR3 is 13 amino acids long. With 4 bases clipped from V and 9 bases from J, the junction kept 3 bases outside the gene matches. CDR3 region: CASSGQGSSPLHF. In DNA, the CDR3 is TGTGCCAGCAGTGGACAGGGATCTTCACCCCTCCACTTT.

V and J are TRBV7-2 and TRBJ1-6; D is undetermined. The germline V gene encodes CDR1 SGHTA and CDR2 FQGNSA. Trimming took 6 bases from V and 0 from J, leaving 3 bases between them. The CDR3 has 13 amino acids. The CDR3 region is CASRSSYNSPLHF. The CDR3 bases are TGTGCCAGCAGGAGCTCCTATAATTCACCCCTCCACTTT.